This T cell receptor beta chain was found in a study of blood T cell repertoires in COVID-19. Recruits, aged roughly 18 to 95 years, lived in 25 or so US areas. V trimming: 3 bases; J trimming: 6 bases; junction bases outside the gene matches: 6. Germline lookup yields CDR1 SGHNT and CDR2 YENEEA. The CDR3 runs 14 residues. Clones were sequenced by immunoSEQ multiplex PCR, and TCRdb holds only the in-frame ones, with some missing. Of around 120,000 clones in the sample, 80% to 90% are singletons; the top ten hold about 2.5%. The sequenced sample was PBMCs or T cells enriched from blood (not recorded which). The rearrangement joins TRBV11-3 to TRBJ2-7; 9 bases fit TRBD1. The sequence was obtained from a woman aged 50 to 65 who had recovered from COVID-19. The DNA for the CDR3 is TGTGCCAGCAGCTTCGAGACAGGGGGGTTCGAGCAGTACTTC. Encoded protein: CASSFETGGFEQYF.